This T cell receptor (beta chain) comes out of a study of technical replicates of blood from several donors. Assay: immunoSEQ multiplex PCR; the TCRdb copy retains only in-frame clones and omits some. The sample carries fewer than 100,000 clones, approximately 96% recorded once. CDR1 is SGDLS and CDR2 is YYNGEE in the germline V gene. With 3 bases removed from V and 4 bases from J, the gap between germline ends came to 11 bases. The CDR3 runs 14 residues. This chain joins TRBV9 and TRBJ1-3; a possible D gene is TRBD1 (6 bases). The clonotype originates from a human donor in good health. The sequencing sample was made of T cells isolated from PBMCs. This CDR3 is CASSEGDPGNTIYF. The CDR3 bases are TGTGCCAGCAGCGAGGGGGACCCAGGAAACACCATATATTTT.